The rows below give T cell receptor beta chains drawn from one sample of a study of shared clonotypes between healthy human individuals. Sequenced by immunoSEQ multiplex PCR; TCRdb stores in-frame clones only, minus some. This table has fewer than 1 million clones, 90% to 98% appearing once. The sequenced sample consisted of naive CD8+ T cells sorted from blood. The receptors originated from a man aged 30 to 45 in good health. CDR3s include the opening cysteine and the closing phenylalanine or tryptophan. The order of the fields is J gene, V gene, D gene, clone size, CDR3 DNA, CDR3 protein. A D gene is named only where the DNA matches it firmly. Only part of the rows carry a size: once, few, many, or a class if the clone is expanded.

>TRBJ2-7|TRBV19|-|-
TGTGCCAGTAGTGCCCGGCTTGGTTACGAGCAGTACTTC
CASSARLGYEQYF
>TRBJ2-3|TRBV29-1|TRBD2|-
TGCAGCGTTGTTCTAGCGGTCACAGATACGCAGTATTTT
CSVVLAVTDTQYF
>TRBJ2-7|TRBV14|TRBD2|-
TGTGCCAGTCGGGGCGGGAGCTCCTACGAGCAGTACTTC
CASRGGSSYEQYF
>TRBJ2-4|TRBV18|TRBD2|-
TGTGCCAGCTCATCGACTAGCGGGATGGCAAAAAACATTCAGTACTTC
CASSSTSGMAKNIQYF
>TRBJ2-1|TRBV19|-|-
TGTGCCAGTAGTATATGGGGACACAATGAGCAGTTCTTC
CASSIWGHNEQFF
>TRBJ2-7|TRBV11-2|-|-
TGTGCCAGCAGATGGGCCGGAAGTAGCTCCTACGAGCAGTACTTC
CASRWAGSSSYEQYF
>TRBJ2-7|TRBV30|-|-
TGTGCCTGGAGCGGGACACAGTACTACGAGCAGTACTTC
CAWSGTQYYEQYF
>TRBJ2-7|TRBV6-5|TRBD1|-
TGTGCCAGCAGTTACGGGACAGAAGCTTACGAGCAGTACTTC
CASSYGTEAYEQYF
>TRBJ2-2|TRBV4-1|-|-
TGCGCCAGCAGCCGCCTCGATTTCACCGGGGAGCTGTTTTTT
CASSRLDFTGELFF
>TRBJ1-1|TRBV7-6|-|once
TGTGCCAGCAGCCCGCCTGGCCACACTGAAGCTTTCTTT
CASSPPGHTEAFF
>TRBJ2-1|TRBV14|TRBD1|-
TGTGCCAGCAGCCAAGATGCGAGGACAGGAGCCTCCTACAATGAGCAGTTCTTC
CASSQDARTGASYNEQFF
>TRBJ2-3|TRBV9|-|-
TGTGCCAGCAGCGTTTTCCCGAGTAGGACTTTCACAGATACGCAGTATTTT
CASSVFPSRTFTDTQYF
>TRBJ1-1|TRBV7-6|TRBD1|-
TGTGCCAGCAGCCCTAGGACAGGGGGCTCAATCTGGGCTTTCTTT
CASSPRTGGSIWAFF
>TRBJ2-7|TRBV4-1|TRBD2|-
TGCGCCAGCAGCCAAGGGACTAGCTCTTACTACGAGCAGTACTTC
CASSQGTSSYYEQYF
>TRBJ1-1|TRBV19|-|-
TGTGCCAGTAGTATGACAGTGACGACTGAAGCTTTCTTT
CASSMTVTTEAFF
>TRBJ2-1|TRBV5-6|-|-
TGTGCCAGCAGCTTCTCTATGGGAGCGGTTTACAATGAGCAGTTCTTC
CASSFSMGAVYNEQFF
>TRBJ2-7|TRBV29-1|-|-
TGCAGCGTTGAAGCCCCGGGTACTCAAACCCACGAGCAGTACTTC
CSVEAPGTQTHEQYF
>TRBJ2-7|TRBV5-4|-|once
TGTGCCAGCAGCCCGGACGGGTCAACCTACGAGCAGTACTTC
CASSPDGSTYEQYF
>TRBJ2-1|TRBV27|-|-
TGTGCCAGCATGCTCGGGCCCCCTTTTGAGCAGTTCTTC
CASMLGPPFEQFF
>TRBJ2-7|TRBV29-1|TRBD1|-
TGCAGCGCAGAGACAGGGACAAGCTCCTACGAGCAGTACTTC
CSAETGTSSYEQYF
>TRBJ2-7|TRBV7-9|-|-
TGTGCCAGCAGCCCTCCGGGGTTGGGTGATGAGCAGTACTTC
CASSPPGLGDEQYF
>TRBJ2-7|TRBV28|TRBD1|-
TGTGCCAGCAGACAAGCCGGGACAGGGAACTACGAGCAGTACTTC
CASRQAGTGNYEQYF
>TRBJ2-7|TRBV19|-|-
TGTGCCAGTAGTACAGAAAACTCCTACGAGCAGTACTTC
CASSTENSYEQYF
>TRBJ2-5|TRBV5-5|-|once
TGTGCCAGCAGCTTGTTGGTCAGAGAGACCCAGTACTTC
CASSLLVRETQYF
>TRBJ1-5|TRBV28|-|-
TGTGCCAGCAGTTTATCCCAGGGTTTTCAGCCCCAGCATTTT
CASSLSQGFQPQHF
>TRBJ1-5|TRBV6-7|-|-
TGTGCCAGCAGCCCCGGGCCGGCCCAGCATTTT
CASSPGPAQHF
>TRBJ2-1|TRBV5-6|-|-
TGTGCCAGCAGCCTGGCGGCGACCCGCAATGAGCAGTTCTTC
CASSLAATRNEQFF
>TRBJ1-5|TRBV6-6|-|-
TGTGCCAGCAGTCAAGGCAGGAGTTCAATTCAGCCCCAGCATTTT
CASSQGRSSIQPQHF
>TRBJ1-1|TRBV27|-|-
TGTGCCAGCAGTTTATCCGGGACACCAAACACTGAAGCTTTCTTT
CASSLSGTPNTEAFF
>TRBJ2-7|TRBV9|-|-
TGTGCCAGCAGTCCAGGGAGAATAAGCCACGAGCAGTACTTC
CASSPGRISHEQYF
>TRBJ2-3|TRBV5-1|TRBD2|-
TGCGCCAGCAGCCCAGGGACTAGCGGGACAGGTACGCAGTATTTT
CASSPGTSGTGTQYF
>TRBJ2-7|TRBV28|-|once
TGTGCCAGCAGCCCAGTCCCGGACCTCCCGGGCGAGCAGTACTTC
CASSPVPDLPGEQYF
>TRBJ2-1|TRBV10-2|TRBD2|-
TGCGCCAGCAGTGAGTTGACTAGCGGACTTTACAATGAGCAGTTCTTC
CASSELTSGLYNEQFF
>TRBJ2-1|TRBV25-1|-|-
TGTGCCAGCAGTGAATACCCCAGGGACGCGGTGGACAATGAGCAGTTCTTC
CASSEYPRDAVDNEQFF
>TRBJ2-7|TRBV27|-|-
TGTGCCAGCCGACCGGTAGGGGGGATCAACGAGCAGTACTTC
CASRPVGGINEQYF
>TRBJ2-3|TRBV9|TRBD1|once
TGTGCCAGCAGCGTCGGGACAGGGCTAACAGATACGCAGTATTTT
CASSVGTGLTDTQYF
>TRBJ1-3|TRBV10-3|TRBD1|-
TGTGCCATCAGGGACAGGGGGACTTTAAACACCATATATTTT
CAIRDRGTLNTIYF
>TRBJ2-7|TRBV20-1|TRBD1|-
TGCAGTGCTCCGACAGGGGTCGAGCAGTACTTC
CSAPTGVEQYF
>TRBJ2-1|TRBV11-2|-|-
-
CASSLVASGTLRPFF
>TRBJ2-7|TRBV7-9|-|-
TGTGCCAGCACCCGGGACACCTCCTACGAGCAGTACTTC
CASTRDTSYEQYF
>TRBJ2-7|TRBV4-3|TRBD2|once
TGCGCCAGCAGCCAAGATCCCCTAGCGGGGTATTACGAGCAGTACTTC
CASSQDPLAGYYEQYF
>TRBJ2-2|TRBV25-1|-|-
TGTGCCAGCAGTGTGTCCGGGGAGCTGTTTTTT
CASSVSGELFF
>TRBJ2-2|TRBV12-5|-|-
TGTGCTAGCGCCATCATGGGGGGTCATGGCACCGGGGAGCTGTTTTTT
CASAIMGGHGTGELFF
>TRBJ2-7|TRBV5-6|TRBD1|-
TGTGCCAGCAGCCTGGGACAGGGGGCGTTTTACGAGCAGTACTTC
CASSLGQGAFYEQYF
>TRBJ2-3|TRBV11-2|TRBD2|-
TGTGCCAGCAGCTTAAAACTAGCGGGGGCTTTGGCAGATACGCAGTATTTT
CASSLKLAGALADTQYF
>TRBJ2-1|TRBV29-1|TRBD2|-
TGCAGCGCGGGACTAGCGGGGCACAATGAGCAGTTCTTC
CSAGLAGHNEQFF
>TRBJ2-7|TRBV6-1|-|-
TGTGCCAGCAGTGTATGGGATGCTTACGAGCAGTACTTC
CASSVWDAYEQYF
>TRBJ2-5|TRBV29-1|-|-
TGCAGCGTTGAACCGGACGAAGAAGAGACCCAGTACTTC
CSVEPDEEETQYF
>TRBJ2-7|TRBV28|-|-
TGTGCCAGCAGTCCCTCTTGGGAGCAGTACTTC
CASSPSWEQYF
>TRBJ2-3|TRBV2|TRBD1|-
TGTGCCAGCAGTGGCGACCCGGGACAGGGAGAGAGGGATACGCAGTATTTT
CASSGDPGQGERDTQYF
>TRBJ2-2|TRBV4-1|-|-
TGCGCCAGCAGCCAAGTGGGACAAACGAACACCGGGGAGCTGTTTTTT
CASSQVGQTNTGELFF
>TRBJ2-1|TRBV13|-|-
TGTGCCAGCAGCTTTTTGGGACAACTCTCCTACAATGAGCAGTTCTTC
CASSFLGQLSYNEQFF
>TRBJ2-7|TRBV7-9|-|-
TGTGCCAGCAGCTTAGCGGGAGGAGGCGAGCAGTACTTC
CASSLAGGGEQYF
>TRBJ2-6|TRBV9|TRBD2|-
TGTGCCAGCAGCGTAAAAACGGTACAGGGAAGCGGGGGGCTATCTGGGGCCAACGTCCTGACTTTC
CASSVKTVQGSGGLSGANVLTF
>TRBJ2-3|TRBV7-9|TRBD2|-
TGTGCCAGCGGCCGGTTGGAGGGGAGCGGGAGATTAGATACGCAGTATTTT
CASGRLEGSGRLDTQYF